A selection of T cell receptor beta chains follows, all from one sample in a study of blood T cell repertoires in COVID-19. Assay: immunoSEQ multiplex PCR; the TCRdb copy retains only in-frame clones and omits some. Here the sample spans about 68,000 clones, roughly 84% being singletons. Sequencing was performed on peripheral blood. Receptor source: a man aged 50-60 years with active COVID-19. Both conserved end residues are part of each CDR3. D genes are given only for firm matches.

CDR3: CASSELSSYNEQFF
DNA: TGTGCCAGCAGTGAGTTGAGCTCCTACAATGAGCAGTTCTTC
J: TRBJ2-1
D: -
V: TRBV2

CDR3: CAWSVGGAGRGYTF
DNA: TGTGCCTGGAGTGTGGGAGGGGCGGGAAGGGGCTACACCTTC
J: TRBJ1-2
D: -
V: TRBV30

CDR3: CASRAGGVGETQYF
DNA: TGTGCCAGTAGAGCGGGAGGAGTAGGAGAGACCCAGTACTTC
J: TRBJ2-5
D: TRBD2
V: TRBV19

CDR3: CASSRDNQPQHF
DNA: TGTGCCAGCAGCCGGGACAATCAGCCCCAGCATTTT
J: TRBJ1-5
D: -
V: TRBV5-5

CDR3: CASRPVGGWTEAFF
DNA: TGTGCCAGCAGGCCTGTGGGGGGGTGGACTGAAGCTTTCTTT
J: TRBJ1-1
D: -
V: TRBV6-5

CDR3: CASSPNSRGAGELFF
DNA: TGTGCCAGCAGTCCCAACTCCAGGGGCGCCGGGGAGCTGTTTTTT
J: TRBJ2-2
D: -
V: TRBV27

CDR3: CASSLRTSVPDTQYF
DNA: TGTGCCAGCAGCTTGAGGACTAGCGTCCCAGATACGCAGTATTTT
J: TRBJ2-3
D: TRBD2
V: TRBV7-2

CDR3: CASSFYAGSGAGEQFF
DNA: TGTGCCAGCAGCTTTTATGCGGGGTCTGGGGCGGGTGAGCAGTTCTTC
J: TRBJ2-1
D: -
V: TRBV7-2

CDR3: CASSFGLAGGDTQYF
DNA: TGCGCCAGCAGCTTCGGACTAGCGGGCGGCGATACGCAGTATTTT
J: TRBJ2-3
D: TRBD2
V: TRBV5-1

CDR3: CASSMEHYSTDTQYF
DNA: TGTGCCAGTAGTATGGAGCACTACAGCACAGATACGCAGTATTTT
J: TRBJ2-3
D: -
V: TRBV19

CDR3: CASSTRDRANEQFF
DNA: TGTGCCAGCTCAACCCGGGACAGGGCCAATGAGCAGTTCTTC
J: TRBJ2-1
D: TRBD1
V: TRBV18

CDR3: CASSQMPGQGVYEQYF
DNA: TGCGCCAGCAGCCAGATGCCGGGACAGGGGGTCTACGAGCAGTACTTC
J: TRBJ2-7
D: TRBD1
V: TRBV4-1

CDR3: CASSRPGLFSGNTIYF
DNA: TGTGCCAGCAGCCGTCCGGGGTTATTCTCTGGAAACACCATATATTTT
J: TRBJ1-3
D: -
V: TRBV5-6

CDR3: CASTLGGYGYTF
DNA: TGTGCCAGCACCCTCGGGGGCTATGGCTACACCTTC
J: TRBJ1-2
D: -
V: TRBV6-6

CDR3: CASSLGRIGTDTQYF
DNA: TGTGCCAGCAGCTTGGGTCGTATTGGCACAGATACGCAGTATTTT
J: TRBJ2-3
D: -
V: TRBV5-4

CDR3: CASSERQTYNEKLFF
DNA: TGTGCCAGCAGTGAACGACAGACTTATAATGAAAAACTGTTTTTT
J: TRBJ1-4
D: -
V: TRBV2

CDR3: CASSVSGLNTEAFF
DNA: TGTGCCAGCAGCGTATCAGGCCTGAACACTGAAGCTTTCTTT
J: TRBJ1-1
D: -
V: TRBV9

CDR3: CASRNTGNTIYF
DNA: TGTGCCAGCAGAAACACTGGAAACACCATATATTTT
J: TRBJ1-3
D: -
V: TRBV7-2

CDR3: CASSVDTGELFF
DNA: TGTGCCAGTAGTGTCGACACCGGGGAGCTGTTTTTT
J: TRBJ2-2
D: -
V: TRBV19

CDR3: CASSQTDHGANVLTF
DNA: TGTGCCAGCAGCCAGACAGATCATGGGGCCAACGTCCTGACTTTC
J: TRBJ2-6
D: -
V: TRBV7-8

CDR3: CASGTIHEKLFF
DNA: TGTGCTAGTGGCACAATCCATGAAAAACTGTTTTTT
J: TRBJ1-4
D: -
V: TRBV12-5